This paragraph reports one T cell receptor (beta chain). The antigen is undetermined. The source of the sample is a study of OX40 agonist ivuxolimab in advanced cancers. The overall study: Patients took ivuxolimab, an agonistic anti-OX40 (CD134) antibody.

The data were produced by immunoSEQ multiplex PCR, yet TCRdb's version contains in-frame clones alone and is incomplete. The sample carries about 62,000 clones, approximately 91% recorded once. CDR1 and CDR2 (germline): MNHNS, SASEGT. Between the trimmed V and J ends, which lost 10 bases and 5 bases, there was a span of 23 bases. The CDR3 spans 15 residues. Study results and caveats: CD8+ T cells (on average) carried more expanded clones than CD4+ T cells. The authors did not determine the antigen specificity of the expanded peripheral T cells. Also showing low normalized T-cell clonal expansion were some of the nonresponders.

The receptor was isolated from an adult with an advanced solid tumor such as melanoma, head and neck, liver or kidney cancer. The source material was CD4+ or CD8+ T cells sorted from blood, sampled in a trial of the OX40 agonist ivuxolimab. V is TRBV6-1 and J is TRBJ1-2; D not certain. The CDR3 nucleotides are TGTGCCACCGAAGATGGGTCCTCGGGAATTTATGGCTACACCTTC. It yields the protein CATEDGSSGIYGYTF.